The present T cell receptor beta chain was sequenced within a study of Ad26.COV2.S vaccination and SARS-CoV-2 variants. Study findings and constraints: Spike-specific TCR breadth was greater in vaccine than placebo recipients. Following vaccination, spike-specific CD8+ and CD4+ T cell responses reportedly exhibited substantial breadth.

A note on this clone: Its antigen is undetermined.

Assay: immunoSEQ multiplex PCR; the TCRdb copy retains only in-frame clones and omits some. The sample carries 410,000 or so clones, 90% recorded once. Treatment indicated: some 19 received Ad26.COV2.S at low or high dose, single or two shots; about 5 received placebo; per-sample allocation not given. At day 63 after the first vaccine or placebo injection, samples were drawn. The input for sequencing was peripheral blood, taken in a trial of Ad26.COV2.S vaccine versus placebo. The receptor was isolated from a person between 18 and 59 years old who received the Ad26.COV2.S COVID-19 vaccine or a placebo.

The CDR3 sequence: CASSPHFTSPEETQYF. In DNA, the CDR3 is TGTGCCAGCAGCCCTCATTTTACTAGCCCCGAAGAGACCCAGTACTTC. The rearrangement links TRBV7-8 to TRBJ2-5, with D perhaps matching TRBD2 (6 bases). V was clipped by 5 bases and J by 3 bases, with 19 bases between them. CDR1 is SGHVS and CDR2 is FQNEAQ in the germline V gene. The CDR3 is 16 amino acids.